The table lists the clone carrying this T cell receptor beta chain with a count of one. The antigen remains undetermined. The data derive from a study of T cell responses to AZD1222 COVID-19 vaccine. Study as a whole: Second-dose schedules of about 4 or about 12 weeks were combined.

The data were produced by immunoSEQ multiplex PCR, yet TCRdb's version contains in-frame clones alone and is incomplete. The data show 150,000 to 200,000 clones, 85% to 90% seen once. Study-wide findings and caveats: A mostly white British donor set with more females was recruited, and clonal diversity was possibly underestimated. Dominant at 160-218 and 743-854, vaccine-associated CD4 TCRs also spanned spike. Close to half of spike-specific TCRs reportedly recognize unmutated variant regions.

The germline V gene encodes CDR1 LGHDT and CDR2 YNNKEL (reference sequence). Deletions cut 4 bases from V and 6 bases from J, with 6 bases between. The CDR3 spans 12 residues. This sequence was found in an adult in good health. Sequenced material: peripheral blood, taken on day 0 of AZD1222 vaccination. The J gene is TRBJ2-2, the V gene TRBV3-1 (or the pseudogene TRBV3-2), with D uncertain. The DNA for the CDR3 is TGTGCCAGCAGCCCCTCGGCCGGGGAGCTGTTTTTT. Encoded protein: CASSPSAGELFF.